Below are 24 T cell receptor beta chains sequenced from a single sample in a study of early T cells in non-severe SARS-CoV-2 infection. TCRdb reprocessed the 5' RACE reads via MiXCR and lists one record per CDR3 protein. Of about 55,000 distinct CDR3 sequences listed, 6.6% are singletons. The sequenced sample was whole blood, obtained at baseline. The source of these receptors is an adult who was a healthcare worker with PCR-confirmed SARS-CoV-2 infection or an uninfected control (not recorded which).

This clonotype was seen at least ten times. Written as DNA, the CDR3 is TGTGCCAGCAGCTTTCGAAGGACAGACTATAACTATGGCTACACCTTC. Protein sequence: CASSFRRTDYNYGYTF. The chain joins TRBV11-2 to TRBJ1-2, with D tentatively TRBD1 (6 bases). Germline lookup yields CDR1 SGHAT and CDR2 FQNNGV. V lost 3 bases, J lost 1 base, and 15 bases lay in between. This CDR3 contains 16 residues.

The sample holds many counts of this clonotype. V is TRBV12-3 or TRBV12-4 and J is TRBJ2-3, with a tentative D call TRBD2 (6 bases). The CDR3 loop spans 14 amino acids. Trimming stripped 5 bases from V and 6 bases from J, with 15 bases between. The CDR3 loop reads CASSGRWGSDTQYF. The CDR3 nucleotides are TGTGCCAGCAGTGGGAGGTGGGGGTCGGATACGCAGTATTTT.

The chain employs TRBV3-1 and TRBJ2-7; TRBD1 might be the D (5 bases). V lost 4 bases, J lost 2 bases, and 15 bases lay in between. Germline CDR1 is LGHDT and CDR2 is YNNKEL (reference sequence). The CDR3 has 15 amino acids. The CDR3 loop is CASSRTGSKTYEQYF. In nucleotides, the CDR3 is TGTGCCAGCAGCCGAACAGGTAGTAAGACCTACGAGCAGTACTTC.

This clonotype turned up a few times. The V call is TRBV19, the J call TRBJ2-1; TRBD1 matches 7 bases. Germline V CDR1 and CDR2: LNHDA, SQIVND (reference sequence). This CDR3 comprises 15 residues. Trimming took 6 bases from V and 2 from J; bases not matched to a gene: 7. CDR3 sequence (DNA): TGTGCCAGTAGGACGACAGGGATCACCTACAATGAGCAGTTCTTC. Encoded protein: CASRTTGITYNEQFF.

This clonotype has only a few counts. This chain joins TRBV28 and TRBJ2-5; weak D call: TRBD1 (6 bases). With 4 bases removed from V and 2 bases from J, the gap between germline ends came to 20 bases. Germline assignment: CDR1 MDHEN and CDR2 SYDVKM. This CDR3 contains 17 residues. The CDR3 bases are TGTGCCAGCAGTTGTGCGCCCCAGTTGGGGGCACAAGAGACCCAGTACTTC. Translating it yields CASSCAPQLGAQETQYF.

A word on this clonotype: A much larger clone lies a single base off, so this may be a read error. The chain joins TRBV18 to TRBJ2-7, with D unresolved. Germline V lookup: CDR1 KGHSH, CDR2 LQKENI. There are 14 residues in the CDR3. The CDR3 DNA follows: TGTACCAGCTCACCAAGGGCAACCGAGGACGAGCAGTACTTC. Translated, it gives CTSSPRATEDEQYF. The full variable domain, in which reference TRBV18 and TRBJ2-7 provide the parts outside the CDR3, is NAGVMQNPRHLVRRRGQEARLRCSPMKGHSHVYWYRQLPEEGLKFMVYLQKENIIDESGMPKERFSAEFPKEGPSILRIQQVVRGDSAAYFCTSSPRATEDEQYFGPGTRLTVT.

The chain employs TRBV7-8 and TRBJ2-2, with 9 nucleotides matching TRBD2. The CDR3 extends over 17 amino acids. Germline V lookup: CDR1 SGHVS, CDR2 FQNEAQ. The ends lost 1 base at V and 3 bases at J; junction bases unmatched: 6. The CDR3 DNA reads as TGTGCCAGCAGCTTAGAAGCGGGGGGTGGTTACACCGGGGAGCTGTTTTTT. This encodes CASSLEAGGGYTGELFF.

This clonotype has only a few counts. This chain joins TRBV4-2 and TRBJ1-4; D unresolved. Germline V gene sequence: CDR1 LGHNA, CDR2 YNFKEQ. The CDR3 is 13 amino acids. With 7 bases removed from V and 5 bases from J, the gap between germline ends came to 11 bases. CDR3 in amino acids: CASTGGLNEKLFF. CDR3 nucleotides: TGTGCCAGCACAGGAGGATTAAATGAAAAACTGTTTTTT.

This clonotype occurred many times. This chain connects TRBV9 to TRBJ2-7; D gene unclear. CDR3 length equals 14 residues. V lost 4 bases to trimming and J lost 1 base, with 12 bases between them. Germline lookup yields CDR1 SGDLS and CDR2 YYNGEE. In nucleotides, the CDR3 is TGTGCCAGCAGCTATTCTACGGGTTCCTACGAGCAGTACTTC. Encoded protein: CASSYSTGSYEQYF.

V gene TRBV30 combines with J gene TRBJ2-2; maybe TRBD1 (6 bases). V lost 3 bases and J lost 1, with 12 bases in between. The CDR3 runs to 15 residues. Germline assignment: CDR1 GTSNPN and CDR2 SVGIG (reference sequence). The CDR3 DNA reads as TGTGCCTGGAGGACAGGCGACCAGAACACCGGGGAGCTGTTTTTT. It specifies CAWRTGDQNTGELFF.

This clonotype has ten or more counts. DNA of the CDR3: TGCAGCACTCAACAGGGCAGCCTTTTCAATGAGCAGTTCTTC. Amino acid sequence: CSTQQGSLFNEQFF. The J gene is TRBJ2-1, the V gene TRBV29-1; possibly TRBD1 for D (6 bases). The CDR3 length is 14 residues. V lost 8 bases, J lost 6 bases, and 20 bases lay in between. Germline V gene sequence: CDR1 SQVTM, CDR2 ANQGSEA.

This clonotype was detected a few times. V and J are TRBV5-1 and TRBJ2-1; 8 bases are a match to TRBD1. Per germline, CDR1 SGHRS and CDR2 YFSETQ. The V gene end was trimmed by 4 bases and the J gene end by 1 base; junction bases not matched to a gene: 4. The CDR3 has 15 residues. CDR3 amino acids: CASSRTGTSYNEQFF. The CDR3 DNA follows: TGCGCCAGCAGCCGGACAGGGACGTCCTACAATGAGCAGTTCTTC.

Many counts were recorded for this clonotype. V gene TRBV20-1 combines with J gene TRBJ1-6; D remains ambiguous. This CDR3 has 17 residues. V was clipped by 1 base and J by 0 bases, with 13 bases between them. Germline V gene sequence: CDR1 DFQATT, CDR2 SNEGSKA (reference sequence). CDR3: CSARGGISSSYNSPLHF. Written as DNA, the CDR3 is TGCAGTGCTAGAGGGGGAATATCGAGCTCCTATAATTCACCCCTCCACTTT.

This clonotype was seen repeatedly, ten times or more. CDR3 coding DNA: TGCAGCGTTGACAGGTACATCACTGAAGCTTTCTTT. Its translation: CSVDRYITEAFF. The chain combines TRBV29-1 with TRBJ1-1; no definite D call. Trimming left V 3 bases short and J 4 bases short, with 9 bases between. The CDR3 contains 12 residues. Looked up from germline, CDR1 is SQVTM and CDR2 is ANQGSEA.

This clonotype was seen repeatedly, ten times or more. This chain links TRBV7-2 with TRBJ1-2; maybe TRBD1 (5 bases). The length of the CDR3 is 13 residues. Trimming cost V 4 bases and J 4 bases, with 10 bases left between them. Germline CDR1 reads SGHTA; CDR2 reads FQGNSA. Here the CDR3 reads CASSWEGSYGYTF. CDR3 nucleotide sequence: TGTGCCAGCAGCTGGGAGGGGAGCTATGGCTACACCTTC.

This clonotype has more than one count but fewer than ten. The J gene is TRBJ1-1, the V gene TRBV28, with a tentative D call TRBD1 (5 bases). The germline V gene encodes CDR1 MDHEN and CDR2 SYDVKM. Trimming cost V 4 bases and J 3 bases, with 18 bases left between them. This CDR3 has 16 residues. In DNA form, the CDR3 reads TGTGCCAGCAGTTGGGTCCTCCTCCGAGGGGACACTGAAGCTTTCTTT. This codes for CASSWVLLRGDTEAFF.

J is TRBJ1-4 and V is TRBV2, with D possibly TRBD1 on 5 matching bases. The germline V and J ends were trimmed by 4 bases and 5 bases, with 11 bases remaining between them. The CDR3 length is 14 residues. From germline, CDR1 is SNHLY and CDR2 FYNNEI. CDR3: CASSAGHLNEKLFF. The CDR3 DNA reads TGTGCCAGCAGTGCCGGACACTTGAATGAAAAACTGTTTTTT.

This clonotype was picked up many times. This chain uses TRBV18 with TRBJ2-3; TRBD1 aligns across 12 bases. The CDR3 is 17 residues long. In germline, CDR1 is KGHSH, CDR2 LQKENI. The V gene end was trimmed by 0 bases and the J gene end by 4 bases; junction bases not matched to a gene: 5. The CDR3 here is CASSPPGQGARADTQYF. In DNA form, the CDR3 reads TGTGCCAGCTCACCACCGGGACAGGGGGCGAGGGCAGATACGCAGTATTTT.

This clonotype was counted ten times or more. J is TRBJ2-7 and V is TRBV7-9; no clear D gene. V lost 0 bases to trimming and J lost 0 bases, with 6 bases between them. Germline V gene data show CDR1 as SEHNR and CDR2 as FQNEAQ (reference sequence). This CDR3 has 14 residues. CDR3 sequence (DNA): TGTGCCAGCAGCTTAGCGTCCAGCTCCTACGAGCAGTACTTC. It codes for CASSLASSSYEQYF.

This rearrangement joins TRBV5-1 to TRBJ1-1; tentative D call: TRBD1 (6 bases). Germline CDR1 is SGHRS and CDR2 is YFSETQ. The CDR3 is 14 amino acids. V shed 3 bases and J shed 3 bases, with 12 bases lying between them. This chain's CDR3 is CASSYRVLDTEAFF. Written as DNA, the CDR3 is TGCGCCAGCAGCTACAGGGTTTTGGACACTGAAGCTTTCTTT.

The chain joins TRBV7-9 to TRBJ2-3, with D tentatively TRBD1 (5 bases). Germline V lookup: CDR1 SEHNR, CDR2 FQNEAQ (reference sequence). The V end lost 5 bases, the J end lost 4 bases, and 16 bases lay between the germline ends. This CDR3 is built from 15 residues. CDR3 in amino acids: CASSTGAGWADTQYF. DNA for the CDR3: TGTGCCAGCAGCACAGGAGCAGGGTGGGCAGATACGCAGTATTTT. The complete variable domain, with remaining parts taken from reference TRBV7-9 and TRBJ2-3, reads DTGVSQNPRHKITKRGQNVTFRCDPISEHNRLYWYRQTLGQGPEFLTYFQNEAQLEKSRLLSDRFSAERPKGSFSTLEIQRTEQGDSAMYLCASSTGAGWADTQYFGPGTRLTVL.

This clonotype was recorded a few times. This sequence joins TRBV6-2 or TRBV6-3 and TRBJ2-1, with no clear D. Germline CDR1 MNHEY, CDR2 SVGEGT. V lost 3 bases and J lost 15, with 15 bases in between. The CDR3 loop spans 12 amino acids. Written as DNA, the CDR3 is TGTGCCAGCAGTTATTACCAGGTAGAGGTGTTCTTC. Translating it yields CASSYYQVEVFF.

In its sample, this clonotype was seen a few times. The V and J genes are TRBV10-1 and TRBJ1-4; 8 positions match TRBD1. J gave up 4 bases and V 10 bases, and 8 bases lay outside the gene matches. Germline V gene lookup returns CDR1 WNHNN and CDR2 SYGVQD (reference sequence). This CDR3 is 14 amino acids long. This chain's CDR3 is CATSPGQDNEKLFF. The DNA of the CDR3 is TGCGCCACCTCACCGGGACAGGATAATGAAAAACTGTTTTTT.

This clonotype has only a few counts. The chain carries TRBV20-1 and TRBJ1-4, with 8 bases fitting TRBD1. The ends lost 2 bases at V and 1 base at J; junction bases unmatched: 3. The germline CDR1 and CDR2 sequences are DFQATT and SNEGSKA (reference sequence). There are 15 residues in the CDR3. The CDR3 DNA is TGCAGTGCTAGATCAACAGGGGGAACTAATGAAAAACTGTTTTTT. Amino acids: CSARSTGGTNEKLFF.